This T cell receptor (beta chain) was recovered during a study of cytomegalovirus exposure and HLA in healthy donors. Researchers ran the PCR with 60 Vbeta and 13 Jbeta primers. Generated by immunoSEQ multiplex PCR, the TCRdb table keeps only in-frame clones and is missing some. The repertoire includes about 130,000 clones, roughly 77% of them detected once, and more than 4.5% sits in the top ten. Input material: PBMCs. The clonotype comes from a man aged 25-45 years in good health.

Here the CDR3 reads CSVQRTGGYTEAFF. CDR3 DNA: TGCAGCGTCCAAAGGACAGGGGGATATACTGAAGCTTTCTTT. V gene TRBV29-1 combines with J gene TRBJ1-1, with TRBD1 matching 10 bases. J gave up 5 bases and V 6 bases, and 9 bases lay outside the gene matches. Germline CDR1 SQVTM, CDR2 ANQGSEA. The CDR3 extends over 14 amino acids. Together with reference TRBV29-1 and TRBJ1-1, the CDR3 gives the full variable domain: SAVISQKPSRDICQRGTSLTIQCQVDSQVTMMFWYRQQPGQSLTLIATANQGSEATYESGFVIDKFPISRPNLTFSTLTVSNMSPEDSSIYLCSVQRTGGYTEAFFGQGTRLTVV.